This passage covers 23 T cell receptor beta chains from one sample sequenced in a study of shared clonotypes between healthy human individuals. It was CD45RO-negative cells, positively selected for CCR7, that made up naive CD8 cells, with terminally differentiated effector memory CD45RA+ cells excluded. TCRdb's copy holds only in-frame clones and misses some; the assay was immunoSEQ multiplex PCR. The sample yields around 1,900,000 clones, just under 95% seen once. The source material was naive CD8+ T cells from PBMCs. The receptor set was obtained from a man younger than 35 in good health. Some clones in this sample may be carry-over from other donors' samples.

This clone appeared a single time. The V and J genes are TRBV28 and TRBJ2-1; TRBD2 matches 8 bases. The germline V gene has CDR1 MDHEN and CDR2 SYDVKM. The CDR3 has 18 amino acids. V trimming: 2 bases; J trimming: 0 bases; junction bases outside the gene matches: 9. The CDR3 DNA is TGTGCCAGCAGTTTACGGGGGGGCGGCTTAGGCTCCTACAATGAGCAGTTCTTC. Amino acid sequence: CASSLRGGGLGSYNEQFF. Based on the CDR3 plus reference TRBV28 and TRBJ2-1, the full variable domain is DVKVTQSSRYLVKRTGEKVFLECVQDMDHENMFWYRQDPGLGLRLIYFSYDVKMKEKGDIPEGYSVSREKKERFSLILESASTNQTSMYLCASSLRGGGLGSYNEQFFGPGTRLTVL.

This clone has a single count. The chain combines TRBV28 with TRBJ1-2; tentative D call: TRBD1 (5 bases). V was clipped by 6 bases and J by 4 bases, with 9 bases between them. CDR1 is MDHEN, CDR2 SYDVKM, per germline. This CDR3 is 12 amino acids long. The CDR3, as DNA: TGTGCCAGCAGAGCCAGGGCCTATGGCTACACCTTC. It encodes CASRARAYGYTF.

As to this clone: Other DNA sequences from this sample encode an identical CDR3 as well. The J gene is TRBJ1-1, the V gene TRBV27; a weak D match, TRBD1 (6 bases). Germline V gene data show CDR1 as MNHEY and CDR2 as SMNVEV (reference sequence). V was clipped by 0 bases and J by 2 bases, with 10 bases between them. The length of the CDR3 is 15 residues. The CDR3 DNA is TGTGCCAGCAGTTTATCTACAGGGCTTAACACTGAAGCTTTCTTT. It translates to CASSLSTGLNTEAFF.

The chain has TRBV5-4 and TRBJ1-1; D unclear. In germline, CDR1 is SGHNT, CDR2 YYREEE (reference sequence). The length of the CDR3 is 14 residues. The V end was cut by 0 bases, the J end by 0 bases, with 6 bases between. The CDR3 sequence: CASSLGAMNTEAFF. CDR3 sequence (DNA): TGTGCCAGCAGCTTGGGGGCGATGAACACTGAAGCTTTCTTT. Supplemented by reference TRBV5-4 and TRBJ1-1, the full variable domain reads ETGVTQSPTHLIKTRGQQVTLRCSSQSGHNTVSWYQQALGQGPQFIFQYYREEENGRGNFPPRFSGLQFPNYSSELNVNALELDDSALYLCASSLGAMNTEAFFGQGTRLTVV.

This chain joins TRBV13 and TRBJ2-7; 7 nucleotides match TRBD2. The trim removed 5 bases at V and 7 bases at J, leaving 11 bases unmatched. CDR3 size: 14 residues. In germline, CDR1 is PRHDT, CDR2 FYEKMQ (reference sequence). In DNA, the CDR3 is TGTGCCAGCAGCGAGGGACTACGGTCCTGGGAGCAGTACTTC. Protein sequence: CASSEGLRSWEQYF. Drawing the rest from reference TRBV13 and TRBJ2-7, the complete variable domain is AAGVIQSPRHLIKEKRETATLKCYPIPRHDTVYWYQQGPGQDPQFLISFYEKMQSDKGSIPDRFSAQQFSDYHSELNMSSLELGDSALYFCASSEGLRSWEQYFGPGTRLTVT.

The chain carries TRBV21-1 and TRBJ2-7; the listed D gene, TRBD2, was not tested against the DNA. TRBV21-1 is a pseudogene segment. This CDR3 has 15 amino acids. The CDR3 sequence: CASNGGTSGRYEQYF. The CDR3 nucleotides are TGTGCCAGCAACGGAGGGACTAGCGGGAGATACGAGCAGTACTTC.

The chain recombines TRBV29-1 with TRBJ1-2, with 8 positions matching TRBD1. With 6 bases clipped from V and 7 bases from J, the junction kept 10 bases outside the gene matches. The CDR3 spans 13 residues. Germline values: CDR1 SQVTM, CDR2 ANQGSEA. CDR3 bases: TGCAGCGTCCAAACAAGGGACAGGATTGGCTACACCTTC. This codes for CSVQTRDRIGYTF.

The chain carries TRBV30 and TRBJ1-1; the D gene is possibly TRBD1 (5 bases). Per germline, CDR1 GTSNPN and CDR2 SVGIG (reference sequence). The germline V and J ends were trimmed by 0 bases and 8 bases, with 10 bases remaining between them. This CDR3 spans 12 amino acids. The chain's CDR3 is CAWSVGQLEAFF. The CDR3 nucleotides read TGTGCCTGGAGTGTGGGGCAGTTAGAAGCTTTCTTT.

The chain has TRBV28 and TRBJ1-1; D is perhaps TRBD1 (5 bases). This CDR3 is built from 16 residues. With 5 bases removed from V and 2 bases from J, the gap between germline ends came to 18 bases. CDR1 and CDR2 from the germline V gene are MDHEN and SYDVKM. The CDR3: CASSPWDAGYNTEAFF. The CDR3 bases are TGTGCCAGCAGTCCCTGGGACGCCGGATATAACACTGAAGCTTTCTTT.

The rearrangement joins TRBV7-8 to TRBJ2-1; 7 nucleotides match TRBD2. Germline V gene data show CDR1 as SGHVS and CDR2 as FQNEAQ. The CDR3 runs 17 residues. V trimming: 5 bases; J trimming: 5 bases; junction bases outside the gene matches: 15. This chain's CDR3 is CASSRTAGAGINNEQFF. CDR3 sequence (DNA): TGTGCCAGCAGCCGAACCGCCGGAGCGGGAATAAACAATGAGCAGTTCTTC.

The V and J genes are TRBV7-6 and TRBJ2-1; 13 bases align to TRBD2. CDR1 and CDR2 (germline): SGHVS, FNYEAQ. Unmatched junction bases numbered 6, after V lost 0 bases and J lost 7 bases. The CDR3 sequence is 17 residues long. CDR3 amino acids: CASSLATSGGIWNEQFF. CDR3 in DNA: TGTGCCAGCAGCTTAGCGACTAGCGGGGGGATATGGAATGAGCAGTTCTTC.

This chain connects TRBV19 to TRBJ2-1; TRBD2 might be the D (5 bases). The germline V gene has CDR1 LNHDA and CDR2 SQIVND (reference sequence). This CDR3 is built from 12 residues. V dropped 4 bases and J dropped 6 bases, with 7 bases sitting between them. The CDR3 protein is CASSKTSNEQFF. DNA of the CDR3: TGTGCCAGTAGTAAAACTAGCAATGAGCAGTTCTTC.

V gene TRBV6-1 combines with J gene TRBJ1-1, with D perhaps matching TRBD1 (5 bases). Germline CDR1 and CDR2: MNHNS and SASEGT. Deletions cut 3 bases from V and 4 bases from J, with 12 bases between. This CDR3 spans 14 amino acids. DNA for the CDR3: TGTGCCAGCAGTGACAGGTTGGGGGGCACTGAAGCTTTCTTT. This translates into CASSDRLGGTEAFF.

The chain carries TRBV27 and TRBJ2-7; 9 bases are a match to TRBD1. The CDR3 sequence is 14 residues long. After removal of 1 base from V and 5 bases from J, the junction contained 3 bases not matched to a gene. Germline CDR1 is MNHEY and CDR2 is SMNVEV (reference sequence). CDR3 coding DNA: TGTGCCAGCAGTTTATGGGACAGGGCAGACGAGCAGTACTTC. This sequence encodes CASSLWDRADEQYF.

The rearrangement uses TRBV19 and TRBJ2-7; maybe TRBD1 (5 bases). The CDR3 totals 15 residues. Trimming took 3 bases from V and 1 from J, leaving 13 bases between them. In germline, CDR1 is LNHDA, CDR2 SQIVND (reference sequence). CDR3 in DNA: TGTGCCAGTAGTATGTGGGGCAGTCCGTCCTACGAGCAGTACTTC. Protein sequence: CASSMWGSPSYEQYF.

As concerns this clone: One end of the junction varies from germline; a read error may be responsible. The V gene is TRBV13, the J gene TRBJ2-1; D not resolved. Germline-derived CDR1 and CDR2 are PRHDT and FYEKMQ (reference sequence). This CDR3 contains 13 residues. The CDR3 DNA reads TGTGCCAGCACCCTCCCCTCCGACAATGAGCAGTTCTTC. Its protein product is CASTLPSDNEQFF.

The chain uses TRBV11-2 and TRBJ2-3, with D possibly TRBD1 on 6 matching bases. Germline assignment: CDR1 SGHAT and CDR2 FQNNGV. The CDR3 runs 15 residues. V gave up 5 bases and J gave up 2 bases, with 14 bases separating them. The CDR3 sequence: CASSRQDSLTDTQYF. The CDR3, as DNA: TGTGCCAGCAGCAGACAGGACAGTCTCACAGATACGCAGTATTTT.

This clone was seen just once. The chain uses TRBV5-1 and TRBJ2-1; D gene ambiguous. The ends were cut back, 2 bases at V and 4 bases at J, with 7 bases in the middle. Germline CDR1 is SGHRS and CDR2 is YFSETQ. The CDR3 sequence is 13 residues long. The CDR3 region is CASSFPSYNEQFF. The CDR3, as DNA: TGCGCCAGCAGCTTCCCCTCATACAATGAGCAGTTCTTC.

The CDR3 spells CASSPLGNMETQYF. The CDR3 DNA is TGTGCCAGCAGCCCTCTAGGAAACATGGAGACCCAGTACTTC. This chain uses TRBV7-6 with TRBJ2-5; D ambiguous. V was shortened by 5 bases and J by 5 bases, with 15 bases between the two germline ends. The CDR3 covers 14 residues. Germline values: CDR1 SGHVS, CDR2 FNYEAQ.

The gene calls are TRBV29-1 and TRBJ2-5; the match to TRBD2 covers 7 bases. Germline CDR1 reads SQVTM; CDR2 reads ANQGSEA. This CDR3 spans 13 amino acids. The V gene end was trimmed by 5 bases and the J gene end by 2 bases; junction bases not matched to a gene: 5. The CDR3 DNA reads as TGCAGCGTTAGGAAAGCGGGGCAAGAGACCCAGTACTTC. Translating gives CSVRKAGQETQYF.

The CDR3 sequence is CASSFWGLAGGTGELFF. DNA for the CDR3: TGTGCCAGCAGTTTCTGGGGACTAGCGGGAGGTACCGGGGAGCTGTTTTTT. This rearrangement joins TRBV28 to TRBJ2-2; 15 nucleotides line up with TRBD2. The germline V gene has CDR1 MDHEN and CDR2 SYDVKM. With 3 bases clipped from V and 5 bases from J, the junction kept 4 bases outside the gene matches. The CDR3 loop spans 17 amino acids.

The V gene is TRBV6-1, the J gene TRBJ1-1; D perhaps matches TRBD1 (5 bases). The germline CDR1 and CDR2 sequences are MNHNS and SASEGT. This CDR3 is built from 14 residues. Trimming took off 6 bases at V and 1 base at J, with 12 bases between the two ends. CDR3 loop: CASRPGPTNTEAFF. For the CDR3, the DNA is TGTGCCAGCAGACCGGGACCGACGAACACTGAAGCTTTCTTT.

The chain joins TRBV19 to TRBJ1-2; no clear D gene. V gave up 1 base and J gave up 2 bases, with 11 bases separating them. The CDR3 sequence is 15 residues long. Germline loops: CDR1 LNHDA, CDR2 SQIVND (reference sequence). The DNA of the CDR3 is TGTGCCAGTAGTATAGGGGGTGACCGCAACTATGGCTACACCTTC. Its protein product is CASSIGGDRNYGYTF.